A single sample is the source of the 21 T cell receptor beta chains below, sequenced in a study of blood T cell repertoires in COVID-19. Profiling relied on immunoSEQ multiplex PCR, and the TCRdb table lists in-frame clones only, not all of them. The table records about 200,000 clones, 65% to 85% of them present only once. Sequencing input: peripheral blood. The origin of the receptors is a woman older than 75 with acute or convalescent COVID-19.

The chain links TRBV18 to TRBJ1-3; 9 bases align to TRBD1. The junction had 4 bases not matched to a gene; V was cut back by 2 bases and J by 2 bases. This CDR3 region has 16 residues. The germline gives CDR1 KGHSH, CDR2 LQKENI. The chain's CDR3 is CASSPSGTGTGNTIYF. CDR3 bases: TGTGCCAGCTCACCATCCGGGACAGGGACTGGAAACACCATATATTTT.

Only a few counts were recorded for this clone. V usage is TRBV27 and J usage is TRBJ1-1; TRBD1 aligns across 7 bases. The CDR3 has 15 residues. Germline values: CDR1 MNHEY, CDR2 SMNVEV (reference sequence). Losses at the gene ends were 3 bases for V and 1 base for J; bases not matched to a gene: 5. CDR3 in DNA: TGTGCCAGCAGTTTTGGGACAGCTCAGAACACTGAAGCTTTCTTT. Its protein is CASSFGTAQNTEAFF.

The chain employs TRBV19 and TRBJ1-3; D unresolved. Germline V gives CDR1 LNHDA, CDR2 SQIVND (reference sequence). The CDR3 extends over 15 amino acids. V lost 3 bases to trimming and J lost 2 bases, with 11 bases between them. CDR3 protein: CASSMQVDPGNTIYF. The DNA for the CDR3 is TGTGCCAGTAGTATGCAGGTTGACCCTGGAAACACCATATATTTT.

This chain joins TRBV7-2 and TRBJ1-4; D not certain. V was clipped by 5 bases and J by 6 bases, with 16 bases between them. The CDR3 contains 15 residues. Germline CDR1 and CDR2: SGHTA and FQGNSA. CDR3 amino acids: CASSPLVGSDEKLFF. CDR3 bases: TGTGCCAGCAGCCCGCTCGTGGGCTCTGATGAAAAACTGTTTTTT.

The V gene is TRBV21-1, the J gene TRBJ2-3; the table calls TRBD1, which could not be checked here. TRBV21-1 is annotated as a pseudogene. The CDR3 length is 16 residues. The CDR3 DNA reads TGTGCCAGCAGGGCGACAGGCCCCGTGTTCACAGATACGCAGTATTTT. Translated, it gives CASRATGPVFTDTQYF.

The gene calls are TRBV3-1 (or the pseudogene TRBV3-2) and TRBJ1-6; TRBD1 aligns across 8 bases. Germline assignment: CDR1 LGHDT and CDR2 YNNKEL (reference sequence). The CDR3 sequence is 18 residues long. Losses at the gene ends were 4 bases for V and 0 bases for J; bases not matched to a gene: 8. The CDR3 loop is CASSPRGDRSSYNSPLHF. Here the CDR3 DNA reads TGTGCCAGCAGCCCCCGGGGGGACAGGAGCTCCTATAATTCACCCCTCCACTTT.

The chain has TRBV2 and TRBJ1-4, with 9 bases lining up with TRBD1. CDR1 is SNHLY, CDR2 FYNNEI, per germline. V dropped 7 bases and J dropped 2; count of bases not matched to a gene: 11. This CDR3 comprises 17 residues. For the CDR3, the DNA is TGTGCCAGCACCAACTTACAGGGGGCGACGACTAATGAAAAACTGTTTTTT. As protein: CASTNLQGATTNEKLFF.

V gene TRBV5-5 combines with J gene TRBJ1-4, with 8 bases aligning to TRBD1. V lost 4 bases and J lost 6; bases outside the gene matches: 14. Germline V gene lookup returns CDR1 SGHKS and CDR2 YYEKEE (reference sequence). The CDR3 covers 17 residues. The CDR3 spells CASSHWTGTLGDEKLFF. The CDR3 coding sequence is TGTGCCAGCAGCCACTGGACAGGGACCTTAGGAGATGAAAAACTGTTTTTT.

The chain links TRBV5-5 to TRBJ2-7; 7 bases are shared with TRBD1. The CDR3 loop spans 14 amino acids. In germline, CDR1 is SGHKS, CDR2 YYEKEE (reference sequence). J lost 4 bases, V lost 4 bases, and 8 bases had no gene match. The CDR3 loop is CASSAPDRFYEQYF. The CDR3 coding sequence is TGTGCCAGCAGCGCTCCGGACAGGTTTTACGAGCAGTACTTC. Full variable domain (missing parts from reference TRBV5-5 and TRBJ2-7): DAGVTQSPTHLIKTRGQQVTLRCSPISGHKSVSWYQQVLGQGPQFIFQYYEKEERGRGNFPDRFSARQFPNYSSELNVNALLLGDSALYLCASSAPDRFYEQYFGPGTRLTVT.

V is TRBV6-5 and J is TRBJ1-1, with D tentatively TRBD1 (6 bases). The V end was cut by 7 bases, the J end by 11 bases, with 23 bases between. Germline values: CDR1 MNHEY, CDR2 SVGAGI. CDR3 length: 14 amino acids. The CDR3 nucleotides read TGTGCCAGCAATCCTACCTTCGGGGGGCGCGGTGCTTTCTTT. Translation gives CASNPTFGGRGAFF.

The rearrangement joins TRBV3-1 (or the pseudogene TRBV3-2) to TRBJ1-6; D is possibly TRBD1 (6 bases). This CDR3 contains 15 residues. The V end lost 0 bases, the J end lost 6 bases, and 9 bases lay between the germline ends. CDR1 LGHDT and CDR2 YNNKEL come from the germline V gene (reference sequence). The CDR3 DNA is TGTGCCAGCAGCCAAGATACAGGGTTTAATTCACCCCTCCACTTT. It translates to CASSQDTGFNSPLHF.

This rearrangement joins TRBV9 to TRBJ2-7, with D maybe TRBD2 (7 bases). The V and J ends lost 0 bases and 0 bases respectively, with 13 bases between them. Germline V gene lookup returns CDR1 SGDLS and CDR2 YYNGEE. This CDR3 spans 16 amino acids. The CDR3 nucleotides read TGTGCCAGCAGCGTAGAACAAGGGGGGGCCTCCTACGAGCAGTACTTC. Translating gives CASSVEQGGASYEQYF.

The J gene is TRBJ1-2, the V gene TRBV6-2 or TRBV6-3; D is perhaps TRBD1 (6 bases). The V and J ends lost 0 bases and 2 bases respectively, with 13 bases between them. The CDR3 is 16 amino acids. Germline CDR1 MNHEY, CDR2 SVGEGT. CDR3: CASSYSIRDNNYGYTF. The CDR3 DNA follows: TGTGCCAGCAGTTACTCGATAAGGGACAACAACTATGGCTACACCTTC.

About this clone itself: The sample holds other DNA sequences that translate to the same CDR3. The V call is TRBV7-3, the J call TRBJ2-5, with D possibly TRBD2 on 5 matching bases. CDR1 and CDR2 (germline): SGHTA, FQGTGA. CDR3 length: 13 amino acids. Trimming pared 0 bases from V and 3 bases from J, leaving 5 bases between. The CDR3 DNA follows: TGTGCCAGCAGCTTAACGCGGGAAGAGACCCAGTACTTC. It encodes CASSLTREETQYF.

The chain joins TRBV18 to TRBJ1-4; D is possibly TRBD1 (5 bases). The germline V gene encodes CDR1 KGHSH and CDR2 LQKENI. V shed 6 bases and J shed 3 bases, with 14 bases lying between them. This CDR3 has 15 amino acids. This CDR3 reads CASSSVGPSNEKLFF. CDR3 DNA: TGTGCCAGCTCCTCCGTGGGGCCTTCTAATGAAAAACTGTTTTTT. Full variable domain (outside the CDR3, taken from reference TRBV18 and TRBJ1-4): NAGVMQNPRHLVRRRGQEARLRCSPMKGHSHVYWYRQLPEEGLKFMVYLQKENIIDESGMPKERFSAEFPKEGPSILRIQQVVRGDSAAYFCASSSVGPSNEKLFFGSGTQLSVL.

This clone was seen only a few times. The chain couples TRBV5-4 to TRBJ2-7; 11 bases are shared with TRBD1. Germline CDR1 SGHNT, CDR2 YYREEE (reference sequence). The CDR3 is 16 residues long. Trimming at V came to 0 bases and at J to 3 bases, leaving 5 bases not matched to a gene. In DNA form, the CDR3 reads TGTGCCAGCAGCTTGGGACCCGGGACAGGGGGCTACGAGCAGTACTTC. Its translation: CASSLGPGTGGYEQYF.

The chain is built from TRBV7-2 and TRBJ1-3, with 9 bases aligning to TRBD1. The ends lost 7 bases at V and 4 bases at J; junction bases unmatched: 20. Germline loops: CDR1 SGHTA, CDR2 FQGNSA. CDR3 length: 19 residues. The CDR3 here is CASTASGTGTKRYGNTIYF. As DNA, the CDR3 is TGTGCCAGCACCGCCTCCGGGACAGGGACAAAAAGATACGGAAACACCATATATTTT.

The CDR3 loop is CASSLVGGTDTQYF. The CDR3 DNA sequence: TGTGCCAGCAGCTTAGTTGGAGGCACAGATACGCAGTATTTT. The genes are TRBV7-9 and TRBJ2-3; D remains unclear. Germline V CDR1 and CDR2: SEHNR, FQNEAQ (reference sequence). Trimming removed 1 base at V and 1 base at J, with 6 bases between. The CDR3 is made up of 14 amino acids.

The CDR3 protein is CASSQDLWSSYNEQFF. In nucleotides, the CDR3 is TGTGCCAGCAGCCAAGATCTCTGGAGCTCCTACAATGAGCAGTTCTTC. The chain uses TRBV4-2 and TRBJ2-1; no definite D call. The CDR3 is 16 amino acids. Trimming removed 0 bases at V and 0 bases at J, with 9 bases between. The germline CDR1 and CDR2 sequences are LGHNA and YNFKEQ.

This sequence joins TRBV29-1 and TRBJ2-5; D may be TRBD1 (5 bases). Trimming took off 5 bases at V and 1 base at J, with 11 bases between the two ends. CDR1 and CDR2 from the germline V gene are SQVTM and ANQGSEA. This CDR3 contains 13 residues. CDR3 sequence: CSVQGTGQETQYF. The CDR3 DNA reads as TGCAGCGTTCAGGGAACGGGCCAAGAGACCCAGTACTTC.

The chain is built from TRBV28 and TRBJ1-5, with D hard to call. Germline CDR1 and CDR2: MDHEN and SYDVKM. Between the trimmed V and J ends, which lost 8 bases and 4 bases, there was a span of 9 bases. The CDR3 is 12 amino acids. The CDR3 region is CASFPPNQPQHF. DNA for the CDR3: TGTGCCAGCTTCCCCCCAAATCAGCCCCAGCATTTT.